One and the same sample provided the 24 T cell receptor beta chains below, sequenced in a study of cytomegalovirus exposure and HLA in healthy donors. With 60 Vbeta and 13 Jbeta primers, the PCR was carried out. Only in-frame clones appear in the TCRdb table, and some are missing; sequencing was by immunoSEQ multiplex PCR. The sample includes around 210,000 clones, about 78% of them seen just once. Sequenced sample: PBMCs. Every receptor here comes from a woman in her thirties in good health and CMV-seronegative.

This sequence joins TRBV5-1 and TRBJ2-3, with 9 bases matching TRBD1. V lost 3 bases to trimming and J lost 2 bases; unmatched junction nucleotides: 7. Per the germline V gene, CDR1 is SGHRS and CDR2 is YFSETQ. The CDR3 covers 16 residues. CDR3 coding DNA: TGCGCCAGCAGCTCGCCGGGACAGGGCTACACAGATACGCAGTATTTT. Translated: CASSSPGQGYTDTQYF.

There are a few counts of this clone. V gene TRBV6-1 combines with J gene TRBJ1-1, with 12 bases identical to TRBD1. Germline V lookup: CDR1 MNHNS, CDR2 SASEGT. The J segment lost 4 bases and the V segment lost 5 bases, leaving 2 bases of the junction unmatched. The CDR3 is 14 amino acids. The CDR3 sequence is CASSRDRGPTEAFF. The CDR3 coding sequence is TGTGCCAGCAGTCGGGACAGGGGGCCCACTGAAGCTTTCTTT.

CDR3 protein: CASSLEGQSQETQYF. The CDR3 DNA reads TGTGCCAGCAGCTTAGAGGGACAGTCACAAGAGACCCAGTACTTC. V usage is TRBV7-9 and J usage is TRBJ2-5; TRBD1 matches at 7 bases. Germline V CDR1 and CDR2: SEHNR, FQNEAQ (reference sequence). The CDR3 runs 15 residues. The V gene end was trimmed by 1 base and the J gene end by 2 bases; junction bases not matched to a gene: 4.

The chain is built from TRBV10-2 and TRBJ2-5, with 10 bases that match TRBD2. This CDR3 contains 15 residues. CDR1 and CDR2 from the germline V gene are WSHSY and SAAADI. V was clipped by 3 bases and J by 3 bases; unmatched bases: 4. CDR3 residues: CASSDALAGEETQYF. The CDR3 region has the DNA TGCGCCAGCAGTGACGCCCTAGCGGGGGAAGAGACCCAGTACTTC.

This clone was seen once. The gene calls are TRBV19 and TRBJ2-7, with D possibly being TRBD1 (6 bases). This CDR3 is 16 amino acids long. Trimming removed 1 base at V and 2 bases at J, with 15 bases between. Germline loops: CDR1 LNHDA, CDR2 SQIVND (reference sequence). CDR3 in DNA: TGTGCCAGTAGTATAGCGCCGGGACATTCGACCTACGAGCAGTACTTC. This encodes CASSIAPGHSTYEQYF.

This clone was seen just once. This sample includes further DNA sequences coding for the same CDR3. The chain combines TRBV20-1 with TRBJ2-7, with a weak D call TRBD1 (5 bases). The ends were cut back, 1 base at V and 4 bases at J, with 5 bases in the middle. The CDR3 totals 11 residues. Germline V gene data show CDR1 as DFQATT and CDR2 as SNEGSKA (reference sequence). The CDR3 coding sequence is TGCAGTGCTAGAGCAGGGTACGAGCAGTACTTC. Its translation: CSARAGYEQYF.

The V gene is TRBV27, the J gene TRBJ1-2, with TRBD1 matching over 7 bases. Trimming removed 0 bases from V and 4 bases from J; junction bases left unmatched: 2. This CDR3 comprises 14 residues. CDR1 and CDR2 from the germline V gene are MNHEY and SMNVEV (reference sequence). This chain's CDR3 is CASSLSGQVYGYTF. DNA of the CDR3: TGTGCCAGCAGTTTATCCGGACAGGTCTATGGCTACACCTTC.

This chain connects TRBV11-3 to TRBJ1-5; no clear D. The CDR3 spans 16 residues. The germline V gene has CDR1 SGHNT and CDR2 YENEEA. V lost 5 bases, J lost 3 bases, and 17 bases lay in between. This CDR3 reads CASSVAFQRNNQPQHF. In DNA form, the CDR3 reads TGTGCCAGCAGCGTAGCATTCCAGCGCAACAATCAGCCCCAGCATTTT.

The rearrangement links TRBV5-5 to TRBJ2-2; tentative D call: TRBD2 (5 bases). This CDR3 comprises 19 residues. Trimming left V 0 bases short and J 4 bases short, with 22 bases between. Germline CDR1 is SGHKS and CDR2 is YYEKEE (reference sequence). CDR3 protein: CASSLALGSGLWGTGELFF. CDR3 nucleotides: TGTGCCAGCAGCTTGGCCTTGGGGTCGGGGTTGTGGGGCACCGGGGAGCTGTTTTTT.

J is TRBJ2-7 and V is TRBV5-1, with 7 bases that match TRBD1. This CDR3 spans 15 amino acids. After removal of 4 bases from V and 3 bases from J, the junction contained 10 bases not matched to a gene. The germline gives CDR1 SGHRS, CDR2 YFSETQ. Here the CDR3 reads CASSARVGQNYEQYF. The DNA for the CDR3 is TGCGCCAGCAGCGCCAGGGTGGGACAGAACTACGAGCAGTACTTC.

This clone has more than one count but fewer than ten. The V call is TRBV29-1, the J call TRBJ2-3; 12 bases line up with TRBD2. J gave up 3 bases and V 6 bases, and 10 bases lay outside the gene matches. This CDR3 comprises 16 residues. Germline lookup yields CDR1 SQVTM and CDR2 ANQGSEA. CDR3 bases: TGCAGCGTCGCTGGACTAGCGGGAATTGGGACAGATACGCAGTATTTT. Encoded protein: CSVAGLAGIGTDTQYF.

The chain employs TRBV18 and TRBJ2-1; TRBD1 aligns across 8 bases. The germline CDR1 and CDR2 sequences are KGHSH and LQKENI. The CDR3 has 16 residues. The ends lost 0 bases at V and 4 bases at J; junction bases unmatched: 5. CDR3 protein: CASSPPGDRGYNEQFF. For the CDR3, the DNA is TGTGCCAGCTCACCACCTGGCGACAGGGGATACAATGAGCAGTTCTTC.

V usage is TRBV30 and J usage is TRBJ1-2; TRBD1 matches at 9 bases. The CDR3 is 13 residues long. In germline, CDR1 is GTSNPN, CDR2 SVGIG (reference sequence). The ends lost 2 bases at V and 5 bases at J; junction bases unmatched: 3. The CDR3 loop reads CAWSTGTGYGYTF. For the CDR3, the DNA is TGTGCCTGGAGTACGGGGACAGGGTATGGCTACACCTTC.

A few counts support this clone. The chain recombines TRBV6-5 with TRBJ2-7, with D possibly matching TRBD1 (6 bases). The ends were cut back, 1 base at V and 0 bases at J, with 7 bases in the middle. CDR1 and CDR2 from the germline V gene are MNHEY and SVGAGI. The CDR3 is made up of 14 amino acids. The CDR3: CASSYWGLSYEQYF. CDR3 sequence (DNA): TGTGCCAGCAGTTACTGGGGGCTCTCCTACGAGCAGTACTTC.

The V gene is TRBV7-9, the J gene TRBJ2-7; D is perhaps TRBD1 (5 bases). The length of the CDR3 is 12 residues. In germline, CDR1 is SEHNR, CDR2 FQNEAQ (reference sequence). The V gene lost 5 bases and the J gene lost 6 bases, with 11 bases spanning the gap. The CDR3 DNA is TGTGCCAGCAGCGCCCAGGGTAGCGAGCAGTACTTC. Protein: CASSAQGSEQYF.

This chain uses TRBV18 with TRBJ2-7, with 9 bases that match TRBD1. V shed 3 bases and J 3 bases; nucleotides not matched to a gene: 15. Germline V gene sequence: CDR1 KGHSH, CDR2 LQKENI. This CDR3 spans 18 amino acids. Here the CDR3 DNA reads TGTGCCAGCTCACCCACTATGGGTTACGGGACAGGGAACTACGAGCAGTACTTC. Encoded protein: CASSPTMGYGTGNYEQYF.

This sequence joins TRBV19 and TRBJ1-1; possible D gene TRBD1, 5 bases. Germline CDR1 reads LNHDA; CDR2 reads SQIVND (reference sequence). There are 14 residues in the CDR3. Between the trimmed V and J ends, which lost 6 bases and 3 bases, there was a span of 14 bases. CDR3 sequence (DNA): TGTGCCAGTAGATCGGGGGTATCGGACACTGAAGCTTTCTTT. It translates to CASRSGVSDTEAFF.

This chain connects TRBV4-1 to TRBJ2-1; TRBD2 aligns across 9 bases. Trimming cost V 0 bases and J 8 bases; bases outside gene matches: 11. CDR3 length equals 17 residues. CDR1 and CDR2 (germline): MGHRA, YSYEKL. CDR3 loop: CASSQEPRGGEGDEQFF. The CDR3 DNA is TGCGCCAGCAGCCAAGAGCCGCGGGGGGGCGAGGGCGATGAGCAGTTCTTC.

The gene calls are TRBV7-9 and TRBJ1-6; possible D gene TRBD1, 5 bases. Germline CDR1 is SEHNR and CDR2 is FQNEAQ (reference sequence). The V end was cut by 3 bases, the J end by 13 bases, with 16 bases between. The CDR3 covers 14 residues. CDR3 DNA sequence: TGTGCCAGCAGCTTCGGAGGGGCAGCGGCTCCCCTCCACTTT. This gives the protein CASSFGGAAAPLHF.

This rearrangement joins TRBV6-5 to TRBJ2-1, with D uncertain. CDR3 size: 13 residues. Germline V gives CDR1 MNHEY, CDR2 SVGAGI. Trimming shortened V by 5 bases and J by 6 bases, and 11 bases separated the two germline ends. The CDR3 sequence: CASSPTHRNEQFF. In DNA form, the CDR3 reads TGTGCCAGCAGTCCGACACATCGCAATGAGCAGTTCTTC.

The chain carries TRBV18 and TRBJ2-2; D is perhaps TRBD2 (6 bases). V lost 3 bases and J lost 3, with 11 bases in between. Germline lookup yields CDR1 KGHSH and CDR2 LQKENI. This CDR3 has 15 amino acids. The CDR3 bases are TGTGCCAGCTCACCTCTATTAGCGGACACCGGGGAGCTGTTTTTT. The encoded protein is CASSPLLADTGELFF.

The J gene is TRBJ2-2, the V gene TRBV6-5; a possible D gene is TRBD2 (5 bases). The length of the CDR3 is 13 residues. V lost 6 bases and J 4 bases, leaving 9 bases between the germline ends. The germline V gene has CDR1 MNHEY and CDR2 SVGAGI. CDR3 sequence: CASREVGTGELFF. The CDR3 nucleotides are TGTGCCAGCAGGGAGGTTGGCACCGGGGAGCTGTTTTTT.

The rearrangement links TRBV6-1 to TRBJ2-1; TRBD2 agrees at 9 bases. This CDR3 region has 16 residues. Trimming cost V 3 bases and J 4 bases; bases outside gene matches: 7. In germline, CDR1 is MNHNS, CDR2 SASEGT. The chain's CDR3 is CASSENRLAGYNEQFF. The CDR3 bases are TGTGCCAGCAGTGAGAATCGGCTAGCGGGATACAATGAGCAGTTCTTC.

This chain joins TRBV29-1 and TRBJ2-5; D is perhaps TRBD2 (6 bases). The J call may be faulty, since TRBJ2-7 better matches the DNA end. Germline V gene sequence: CDR1 SQVTM, CDR2 ANQGSEA. This CDR3 spans 12 amino acids. Here the CDR3 DNA reads TGCAGCGTTAGGCGGGGATCTGCCGAGCAGTACTTC. It codes for CSVRRGSAEQYF.